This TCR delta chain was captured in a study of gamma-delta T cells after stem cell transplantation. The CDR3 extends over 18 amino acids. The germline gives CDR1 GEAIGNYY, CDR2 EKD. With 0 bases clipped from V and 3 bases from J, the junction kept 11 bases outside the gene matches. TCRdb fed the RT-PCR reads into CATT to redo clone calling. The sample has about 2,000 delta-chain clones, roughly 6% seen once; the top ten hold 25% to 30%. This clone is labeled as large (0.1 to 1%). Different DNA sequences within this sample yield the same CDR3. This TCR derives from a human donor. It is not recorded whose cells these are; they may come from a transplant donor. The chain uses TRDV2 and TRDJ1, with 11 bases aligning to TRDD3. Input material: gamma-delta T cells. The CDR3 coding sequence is TGTGCCTGTGACACCGTCGTGGGGGATACGAGGGGGTCCGATAAACTCATCTTT. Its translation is CACDTVVGDTRGSDKLIF.